This T cell receptor (beta chain) comes out of a study of Tregs in tolerant kidney transplant recipients (dated by TCRdb to the late 2010s). For context, the study as a whole: Before combined kidney and bone marrow transplantation, this study identified donor-specific regulatory T cells using TCRbeta sequencing and then followed those same cells after transplant. TCRbeta repertoire sequencing was used in a few healthy controls to compare several ways of expanding Tregs specific for an allogeneic donor.

Unstimulated Tregs (CD4+CD25+CD127-), CD4+ non-Tregs (CD4+CD25-), CD4 and CD8 cells were FACS-sorted from thawed PBMCs. Blood from healthy controls was obtained either as purchased buffy coats or from healthy volunteers. Healthy control blood was processed to PBMCs by Ficoll density gradient and cryopreserved, and patient PBMCs were collected before and after transplant. A remark on this clone: Its antigen specificity is not known. No base quality information exists; no much larger clone differs at one position.

Genomic DNA was extracted from sorted cells with the QIAGEN DNeasy Blood and Tissue Kit for TCRbeta CDR3 sequencing. Through immunoSEQ, high-throughput TCRbeta CDR3 sequencing was done commercially, including PCR amplification with internal controls and bias correction. The published analysis was carried out like this. Unique productive TCRbeta sequences were defined by CDR3 nucleotide sequence where primers matched, otherwise by CDR3 amino acid sequence with Vbeta and Jbeta genes. To correct for sorting error, sequences found in more than one sorted population at a frequency ratio of 2:1 or less were discarded, and the remaining shared sequences were assigned to the population with the higher frequency. Donor-reactive sequences were defined as at least 5-fold expanded in CFSE-low cells versus unstimulated cells, with frequency of at least 0.01% in CFSE-low cells. Jensen-Shannon divergence calculated on the top 100 TCRbeta sequences ranked by frequency was used to measure repertoire divergence. For samples with multiple sequencing runs, sorting error was corrected separately for each run before the runs were pooled. TCRdb limited this immuneACCESS table to in-frame rearrangements with V and J called. A share of clones is missing; checked studies link under half to unresolved V genes, and the rest is unexplained. That table furnishes V, J and clone size, whereas the DNA furnished D and trimming. The sample records around 50,000 clones, around 82% of which are singletons. About 5% of the sample goes to the ten largest clones.

On the study overall, not on this receptor specifically: Because only a small number of patients were included, the study had limitations, and the results will need to be validated in larger populations as well as under other immunosuppression protocols. Biological reproducibility was not directly assessed, although technical replication error appeared to be minimal. The most biologically relevant and donor-specific TCRbeta repertoire appeared to be identified by expanding Tregs with activated donor B cells.

The CDR3 starts with the cysteine, ends with the phenylalanine, and has 16 residues. CDR3 DNA only is kept here, 48 bases in frame from base 1. Trimmed from V: 4 bases; trimmed from J: 7 bases; junction bases lacking a gene match: 11. For CDR1 and CDR2, the germline V gene lists SNHLY and FYNNEI. This chain is built from TRBV2 and TRBJ2-1; 9 bases in the junction line up with TRBD1. The receptor's source is a human donor in good health. The sequenced material came from CD4+ T cells from blood. This receptor carries the CDR3 CASSGLRDRDPNEQFF. The DNA sequence follows: TGTGCCAGCAGTGGACTTAGGGACAGGGACCCGAATGAGCAGTTCTTC. Reference TRBV2 and TRBJ2-1 genes cover what lies past the CDR3, so the full variable domain is EPEVTQTPSHQVTQMGQEVILRCVPISNHLYFYWYRQILGQKVEFLVSFYNNEISEKSEIFDDQFSVERPDGSNFTLKIRSTKLEDSAMYFCASSGLRDRDPNEQFFGPGTRLTVL.